This T cell receptor beta chain derives from a study of cytomegalovirus exposure and HLA in healthy donors. The study, taken as a whole, reports: Upon later analysis, HLA-associated TCR beta chains proved more clonally expanded than other, equally common chains. Overall, approximately 150 TCR beta chains were annotated as cytomegalovirus-associated.

With 60 Vbeta and 13 Jbeta primers, the PCR was carried out. Assay: immunoSEQ multiplex PCR; the TCRdb copy retains only in-frame clones and omits some. The sample lists about 120,000 clones; around 72% were seen once. Details on this clone: Its antigen is undetermined.

The CDR3 totals 16 residues. CDR1 is SGHTA and CDR2 is FQGNSA in the germline V gene. V lost 1 base and J lost 0, with 11 bases in between. V is TRBV7-2 and J is TRBJ2-3; D is unclear. Sequencing was carried out using PBMCs. This clonotype was sampled from a woman in her 40s in good health and CMV-seropositive. The DNA for the CDR3 is TGTGCCAGCAGCTTAGGTCCCTTGCGGAGCACAGATACGCAGTATTTT. It specifies CASSLGPLRSTDTQYF.